This T cell receptor (beta chain) was sequenced in a study of Graves' ophthalmopathy and Graves' hyperthyroidism. This clonotype was counted a few times. This CDR3 fails to terminate in the conserved phenylalanine or tryptophan, so it likely reflects a read error. CDR1 and CDR2 from the germline V gene are SEHNR and FQNEAQ (reference sequence). This CDR3 has 14 residues. V was pared by 5 bases and J by 2 bases, with 13 bases between. The study amplified TCR beta CDR3 regions using RNA transcripts. HTBI primers were employed in first-round RT-PCR, then a second-round multiplex PCR followed. From the multiplex PCR reads, TCRdb called clonotypes with MiXCR, one entry per CDR3 protein. The table includes approximately 460,000 distinct CDR3 sequences, around an eighth detected once.

The sequence came from a woman aged 25 to 39 with Graves' ophthalmopathy. Material: blood. The V gene is TRBV7-9, the J gene TRBJ2-7; tentatively, D is TRBD1 or TRBD2 (5 bases each). CDR3 bases: TGTGCCAGCAGCCATCCGGGACGCACCTACGAGCAGTACCTC. Translation gives CASSHPGRTYEQYL.